The 28 T cell receptor beta chains in this list originate from one sample, sequenced in a study of T cell responses to AZD1222 COVID-19 vaccine. The repertoire was sequenced with immunoSEQ multiplex PCR; TCRdb's copy has only in-frame clones and lacks some. In the table there are more than 150,000 clones, approximately 90% of which are singletons. The sequencing used peripheral blood, collected 28 days after the second AZD1222 dose. Receptors were obtained from an adult who received the AZD1222 COVID-19 vaccine.

This clone was counted only a few times. This sequence joins TRBV11-2 and TRBJ2-7, with TRBD2 identical over 9 bases. After removal of 4 bases from V and 7 bases from J, the junction contained 8 bases not matched to a gene. This CDR3 comprises 14 residues. Looked up from germline, CDR1 is SGHAT and CDR2 is FQNNGV. CDR3: CASSSLREGLEQYF. Here the CDR3 DNA reads TGTGCCAGCAGCTCTCTGCGGGAGGGCCTTGAGCAGTACTTC.

The V gene is TRBV14, the J gene TRBJ2-6; D unresolved. V was trimmed by 1 base and J by 2 bases, leaving 9 bases between them. Germline lookup yields CDR1 SGHDN and CDR2 FVKESK. This CDR3 is built from 16 residues. CDR3: CASSQVGPAGANVLTF. In DNA, the CDR3 is TGTGCCAGCAGCCAAGTCGGCCCCGCTGGGGCCAACGTCCTGACTTTC.

J is TRBJ1-5 and V is TRBV28; the match to TRBD1 covers 7 bases. Germline CDR1 is MDHEN and CDR2 is SYDVKM. V trimming: 8 bases; J trimming: 9 bases; junction bases outside the gene matches: 4. CDR3 length: 11 amino acids. Written as DNA, the CDR3 is TGTGCCAGCGATTCAGGGGGGCCCCAGCATTTT. It yields the protein CASDSGGPQHF.

This clone was counted a few times. This chain joins TRBV30 and TRBJ1-5; D is undetermined. The CDR3 loop spans 15 amino acids. Trimming stripped 2 bases from V and 0 bases from J, with 11 bases between. Germline CDR1 is GTSNPN and CDR2 is SVGIG (reference sequence). The CDR3 reads CAWSQKVNSNQPQHF. CDR3 coding DNA: TGTGCCTGGAGTCAGAAGGTAAATAGCAATCAGCCCCAGCATTTT.

The chain links TRBV5-1 to TRBJ2-3; 12 bases are a match to TRBD2. Germline loops: CDR1 SGHRS, CDR2 YFSETQ. This CDR3 comprises 16 residues. V dropped 1 base and J dropped 8; count of bases not matched to a gene: 8. The CDR3, as DNA: TGCGCCAGCAGCTTGTTACTAGCGGGAGGCAGACGTACGCAGTATTTT. Translation gives CASSLLLAGGRRTQYF.

This sequence joins TRBV21-1 and TRBJ1-1. TRBV21-1 is termed a pseudogene. The CDR3 loop spans 15 amino acids. The CDR3 protein is CASSTARGGGTEAFF. Written as DNA, the CDR3 is TGTGCCAGCAGCACAGCCAGGGGCGGGGGCACTGAAGCTTTCTTT.

The chain is built from TRBV7-2 and TRBJ2-1; 9 bases map to TRBD2. The ends lost 5 bases at V and 6 bases at J; junction bases unmatched: 5. Germline lookup yields CDR1 SGHTA and CDR2 FQGNSA. The CDR3 spans 14 residues. CDR3 residues: CASSAGLAFNEQFF. The CDR3 nucleotides read TGTGCCAGCAGCGCGGGACTAGCCTTCAATGAGCAGTTCTTC. Together with reference TRBV7-2 and TRBJ2-1, the CDR3 gives the full variable domain: GAGVSQSPSNKVTEKGKDVELRCDPISGHTALYWYRQSLGQGLEFLIYFQGNSAPDKSGLPSDRFSAERTGGSVSTLTIQRTQQEDSAVYLCASSAGLAFNEQFFGPGTRLTVL.

J is TRBJ1-2 and V is TRBV27; the D gene is possibly TRBD1 (6 bases). This CDR3 region has 16 residues. Looked up from germline, CDR1 is MNHEY and CDR2 is SMNVEV (reference sequence). V was clipped by 5 bases and J by 4 bases, with 20 bases between them. The CDR3 here is CASSPMTDRSIYGYTF. The CDR3, as DNA: TGTGCCAGCAGTCCGATGACTGACAGGTCAATCTATGGCTACACCTTC.

This clone has only one observation. This chain links TRBV10-2 with TRBJ2-2, with 8 bases aligning to TRBD2. Germline loops: CDR1 WSHSY, CDR2 SAAADI. Germline trimming cut 5 bases from V and 4 bases from J; bases unmatched to any gene: 12. This CDR3 comprises 17 residues. The CDR3, as DNA: TGCGCCAGCAGTAGCCTAGCGGGTGCCTCTGTCACCGGGGAGCTGTTTTTT. Translated: CASSSLAGASVTGELFF.

The rearrangement joins TRBV6-5 to TRBJ2-7; perhaps TRBD1 as D (5 bases). CDR1 and CDR2 from the germline V gene are MNHEY and SVGAGI. The ends were cut back, 3 bases at V and 5 bases at J, with 8 bases in the middle. CDR3 length equals 12 residues. The CDR3 DNA is TGTGCCAGCAGTTATTTGGGGCACGAGCAGTACTTC. Translating it yields CASSYLGHEQYF.

This chain links TRBV12-3 or TRBV12-4 with TRBJ1-1; D unresolved. Deletions cut 3 bases from V and 8 bases from J, with 7 bases between. The CDR3 sequence is 11 residues long. Written as DNA, the CDR3 is TGTGCCAGCAGTTTCTTAAAGGAAGCTTTCTTT. Amino acid sequence: CASSFLKEAFF.

V gene TRBV6-5 combines with J gene TRBJ1-1, with 10 bases fitting TRBD1. J lost 10 bases, V lost 6 bases, and 11 bases had no gene match. Germline V gives CDR1 MNHEY, CDR2 SVGAGI. The CDR3 length is 14 residues. DNA of the CDR3: TGTGCCAGCAGCTTCCGGGACAGGGGATTTGGAGCTTTCTTT. This sequence encodes CASSFRDRGFGAFF.

This chain connects TRBV12-5 to TRBJ1-3; D is uncertain. Per the germline V gene, CDR1 is LGHNT and CDR2 is FRNRAP. V lost 7 bases, J lost 4 bases, and 11 bases lay in between. This CDR3 region has 13 residues. Here the CDR3 reads CASDSQLGNTIYF. The CDR3 DNA follows: TGTGCTAGTGATTCGCAGCTCGGAAACACCATATATTTT.

Worth noting for this clone: One end of the junction is discordant with germline, which a read error may explain. This rearrangement joins TRBV7-7 to TRBJ2-5; tentative D call: TRBD1 (6 bases). Germline V gives CDR1 SSHAT, CDR2 FNYEAQ (reference sequence). The CDR3 totals 14 residues. The chain's CDR3 is CASSPRAGAETQYF. CDR3 sequence (DNA): TGTGCTAGCAGTCCCCGAGCAGGGGCAGAGACCCAGTACTTC.

The rearrangement uses TRBV3-1 (or the pseudogene TRBV3-2) and TRBJ2-1; TRBD1 agrees at 8 bases. After removal of 1 base from V and 7 bases from J, the junction contained 9 bases not matched to a gene. Germline V gene data show CDR1 as LGHDT and CDR2 as YNNKEL (reference sequence). The CDR3 sequence is 16 residues long. The CDR3 spells CASSQVSGQVLNEQFF. CDR3 nucleotides: TGTGCCAGCAGCCAAGTATCGGGACAGGTTTTAAATGAGCAGTTCTTC.

The rearrangement uses TRBV7-2 and TRBJ1-1; the match to TRBD1 covers 8 bases. The V gene's germline CDR1 is SGHTA and CDR2 FQGNSA. V trimming: 5 bases; J trimming: 8 bases; junction bases outside the gene matches: 10. The CDR3 runs 14 residues. The CDR3 is CASSPQTGALEAFF. As DNA, the CDR3 is TGTGCCAGCAGCCCGCAGACAGGGGCGCTCGAAGCTTTCTTT.

This chain joins TRBV6-5 and TRBJ1-1; D might be TRBD1 (5 bases). The germline gives CDR1 MNHEY, CDR2 SVGAGI. Trimming shortened V by 2 bases and J by 2 bases, and 9 bases separated the two germline ends. The CDR3 has 14 amino acids. CDR3 sequence (DNA): TGTGCCAGCAGTTACAGGGGCATTAACACTGAAGCTTTCTTT. The encoded protein is CASSYRGINTEAFF.

The V and J genes are TRBV28 and TRBJ1-1; 7 positions agree with TRBD1. CDR3 length equals 15 residues. Germline lookup yields CDR1 MDHEN and CDR2 SYDVKM. V gave up 5 bases and J gave up 1 base; unmatched junction bases: 7. The CDR3 DNA reads as TGTGCCAGCAGTCAGGGGGACAGCCAGAACACTGAAGCTTTCTTT. It specifies CASSQGDSQNTEAFF.

The chain links TRBV20-1 to TRBJ1-3; D ambiguous. V dropped 3 bases and J dropped 2 bases, with 2 bases sitting between them. Germline V CDR1 and CDR2: DFQATT, SNEGSKA (reference sequence). CDR3 size: 11 residues. Written as DNA, the CDR3 is TGCAGTGCTAGCCCTGGAAACACCATATATTTT. It codes for CSASPGNTIYF.

DNA of the CDR3: TGTGCCACCAGCAGAGATCAGTTCCTGGGGACCCAGTACTTC. Amino acids: CATSRDQFLGTQYF. The V gene is TRBV15, the J gene TRBJ2-5; D is uncertain. Trimming took 0 bases from V and 7 from J, leaving 12 bases between them. The CDR3 is 14 amino acids. Germline V gene lookup returns CDR1 LNHNV and CDR2 YYDKDF (reference sequence).

This sequence joins TRBV27 and TRBJ1-4, with 8 bases matching TRBD1. After removal of 6 bases from V and 7 bases from J, the junction contained 7 bases not matched to a gene. The CDR3 covers 14 residues. From germline, CDR1 is MNHEY and CDR2 SMNVEV (reference sequence). CDR3 region: CASSSTGEGEKLFF. CDR3 sequence (DNA): TGTGCCAGCAGCTCGACAGGGGAGGGTGAAAAACTGTTTTTT.

The chain uses TRBV27 and TRBJ2-7, with 7 bases that match TRBD1. V dropped 6 bases and J dropped 7; count of bases not matched to a gene: 12. The length of the CDR3 is 14 residues. The germline CDR1 and CDR2 sequences are MNHEY and SMNVEV (reference sequence). The CDR3 here is CASRLIQGFGEQYF. The DNA for the CDR3 is TGTGCCAGCAGACTAATACAGGGGTTTGGTGAGCAGTACTTC.

The CDR3 region is CASGGAFQPQHF. Here the CDR3 DNA reads TGTGCCAGCGGGGGGGCGTTCCAGCCCCAGCATTTT. V gene TRBV28 combines with J gene TRBJ1-5, with D possibly matching TRBD1 (6 bases). CDR3 size: 12 residues. The germline CDR1 and CDR2 sequences are MDHEN and SYDVKM. The germline V and J ends were trimmed by 8 bases and 7 bases, with 12 bases remaining between them.

This clone was seen only once. This chain connects TRBV29-1 to TRBJ1-2; D gene ambiguous. The ends were cut back, 0 bases at V and 6 bases at J, with 8 bases in the middle. Germline V gene data show CDR1 as SQVTM and CDR2 as ANQGSEA. This CDR3 contains 12 residues. The DNA for the CDR3 is TGCAGCGTTGAAGATGAAGGGAATGGCTACACCTTC. Protein product: CSVEDEGNGYTF.

This chain links TRBV18 with TRBJ2-7; tentative D call: TRBD1 (5 bases). V gave up 6 bases and J gave up 2 bases, with 29 bases separating them. Germline V gene lookup returns CDR1 KGHSH and CDR2 LQKENI. The CDR3 is 19 amino acids. CDR3 sequence: CASSPEVPQSRTFPYEQYF. CDR3 sequence (DNA): TGTGCCAGCTCCCCCGAGGTGCCGCAGAGCAGGACATTTCCCTACGAGCAGTACTTC.

J is TRBJ1-6 and V is TRBV7-6; 8 bases are shared with TRBD1. Germline-derived CDR1 and CDR2 are SGHVS and FNYEAQ. This CDR3 spans 16 amino acids. The J segment lost 5 bases and the V segment lost 2 bases, leaving 5 bases of the junction unmatched. The CDR3 DNA reads TGTGCCAGCAGCTTATTCCCGGGACAGGATAATTCACCCCTCCACTTT. Translated: CASSLFPGQDNSPLHF.

Regarding this clone: The sample carries other DNA sequences with the same CDR3. The gene calls are TRBV5-1 and TRBJ1-1; 10 positions agree with TRBD1. J gave up 1 base and V 2 bases, and 2 bases lay outside the gene matches. The CDR3 is made up of 15 amino acids. Germline CDR1 and CDR2: SGHRS and YFSETQ. CDR3: CASSLRTGGNTEAFF. The DNA for the CDR3 is TGCGCCAGCAGCTTACGGACAGGGGGGAACACTGAAGCTTTCTTT.

The chain recombines TRBV24-1 with TRBJ2-3, with 8 bases that match TRBD1. The CDR3 has 17 amino acids. Germline CDR1 and CDR2: KGHDR and SFDVKD. Trimming removed 3 bases from V and 0 bases from J; junction bases left unmatched: 7. CDR3 in amino acids: CATSDPLDRVSTDTQYF. The CDR3, as DNA: TGTGCCACCAGTGATCCCCTGGACAGGGTTAGCACAGATACGCAGTATTTT.